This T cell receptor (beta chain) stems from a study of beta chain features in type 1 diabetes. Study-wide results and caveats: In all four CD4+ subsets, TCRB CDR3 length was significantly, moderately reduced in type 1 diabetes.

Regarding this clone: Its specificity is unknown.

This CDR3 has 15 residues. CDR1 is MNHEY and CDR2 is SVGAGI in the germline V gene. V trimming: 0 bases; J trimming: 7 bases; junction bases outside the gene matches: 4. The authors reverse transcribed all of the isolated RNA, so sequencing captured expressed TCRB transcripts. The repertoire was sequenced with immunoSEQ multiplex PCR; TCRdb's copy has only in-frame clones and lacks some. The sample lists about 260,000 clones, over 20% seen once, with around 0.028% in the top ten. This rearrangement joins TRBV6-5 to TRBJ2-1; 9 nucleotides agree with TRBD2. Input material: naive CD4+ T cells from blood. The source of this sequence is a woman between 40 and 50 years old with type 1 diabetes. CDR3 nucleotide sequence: TGTGCCAGCAGTTACTCAAGCGGGGGGCCTAATGAGCAGTTCTTC. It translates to CASSYSSGGPNEQFF.